The clone carrying this T cell receptor beta chain was picked up one time. Its antigen is still unknown. The length of the CDR3 is 12 residues. V shed 2 bases and J shed 4 bases, with 8 bases lying between them. Germline-derived CDR1 and CDR2 are GTSNPN and SVGIG (reference sequence). The data are from a study of T cell responses to AZD1222 COVID-19 vaccine. Study-level points and caveats: Donors were mostly white British, more females; clonal diversity possibly underestimated. Repertoire collection took place solely once the T cell response had peaked.

Generated by immunoSEQ multiplex PCR, the TCRdb table keeps only in-frame clones and is missing some. The profile shows tens of thousands of clones, approximately 88% of them singletons. Specimen: peripheral blood, collected 28 days after the second AZD1222 dose. The receptor was derived from an adult who received the AZD1222 COVID-19 vaccine. The rearrangement uses TRBV30 and TRBJ1-2; tentatively, D is TRBD1 (5 bases). CDR3 sequence reads: CAWSLGTYGYTF. The CDR3 coding sequence is TGTGCCTGGAGTTTAGGGACCTATGGCTACACCTTC. The full variable domain, in which reference TRBV30 and TRBJ1-2 provide the parts outside the CDR3, is SQTIHQWPATLVQPVGSPLSLECTVEGTSNPNLYWYRQAAGRGLQLLFYSVGIGQISSEVPQNLSASRPQDRQFILSSKKLLLSDSGFYLCAWSLGTYGYTFGSGTRLTVV.